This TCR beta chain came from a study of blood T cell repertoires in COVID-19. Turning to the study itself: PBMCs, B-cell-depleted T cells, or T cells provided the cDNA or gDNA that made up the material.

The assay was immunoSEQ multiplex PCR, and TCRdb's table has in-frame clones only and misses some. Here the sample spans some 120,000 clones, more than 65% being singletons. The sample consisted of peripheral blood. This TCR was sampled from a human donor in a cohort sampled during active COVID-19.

The DNA of the CDR3 is TGTGCCACCACAACGGGAGATCGCAATGAGCAGTTCTTC. It encodes CATTTGDRNEQFF. The rearrangement links TRBV15 to TRBJ2-1; maybe TRBD2 (6 bases). Trimming cost V 7 bases and J 6 bases, with 13 bases left between them. The CDR3 has 13 amino acids. Germline V lookup: CDR1 LNHNV, CDR2 YYDKDF (reference sequence).